These T cell receptor beta chains were read from a single sample in a study of T cell responses to AZD1222 COVID-19 vaccine. Libraries were prepared by immunoSEQ multiplex PCR; TCRdb keeps only in-frame clonotypes and omits some of them. The sample contains roughly 93,000 clones, approximately 83% of which appear only once. The sample in question was peripheral blood, obtained on day 0 of AZD1222 vaccination. The receptors originated from an adult in good health. Both conserved end residues are part of each CDR3. Each record gives: D gene, V gene, clone size, J gene, CDR3 DNA, CDR3 protein. The D gene is left open where the match is weak. Not every row has a clone size; where given, it reads once, few, many or a size class.

.	TRBV3-1/TRBV3-2	few	TRBJ1-1	TGTGCCAGCAGCCAAGATCGGGGGAGAGCTTTCTTT	CASSQDRGRAFF
TRBD2	TRBV7-6	.	TRBJ2-5	TGTGCCAGCAGCTTAGGGAGCGGGACTCAAGAGACCCAGTACTTC	CASSLGSGTQETQYF
.	TRBV7-3	.	TRBJ2-1	TGTGCCAGCAGCTTGTTCGGGATAGCGAGCGCGGGCGATGAGCAGTTCTTC	CASSLFGIASAGDEQFF
.	TRBV12-5	.	TRBJ1-1	TGTGCTAGTGGTTTAGGGGGAGAGGTCACTGAAGCTTTCTTT	CASGLGGEVTEAFF
.	TRBV29-1	once	TRBJ1-4	TGCAGCGTTGACAGGGGAAATGAAAAACTGTTTTTT	CSVDRGNEKLFF
TRBD2	TRBV5-1	.	TRBJ2-7	TGCGCCAGCAGCCCAACGATAGCGGGGCCCTACGAGCAGTACTTC	CASSPTIAGPYEQYF
.	TRBV7-9	.	TRBJ1-1	TGTGCCAGCAGCCTCCCGGGGGCCCGTGCGAGGCACACTGAAGCTTTCTTT	CASSLPGARARHTEAFF
.	TRBV11-2	.	TRBJ1-1	TGTGCCAGCAGCTCCCCGGCGGAGGCTGAAGCTTTCTTT	CASSSPAEAEAFF
TRBD2	TRBV15	once	TRBJ2-7	TGTGCCACCAGCAGATTAACCGGGACTAGCGGGTTCTACGAGCAGTACTTC	CATSRLTGTSGFYEQYF
.	TRBV6-1	once	TRBJ2-5	TGTGCCAGCAGTGAAAGGGCGGCTGGGACCCAGTACTTC	CASSERAAGTQYF
.	TRBV4-1	.	TRBJ2-7	TGCGCCAGCAGCCAAGATCCGTACTACGAGCAGTACTTC	CASSQDPYYEQYF
TRBD1	TRBV9	.	TRBJ1-1	TGTGCCAGCAGCGCCCCCGGGACAGCCGCCCCGGCTTTCTTT	CASSAPGTAAPAFF
.	TRBV19	.	TRBJ1-1	TGTGCCAGTAGTACCCAGTACACTGAAGCTTTCTTT	CASSTQYTEAFF
TRBD1	TRBV27	.	TRBJ2-7	TGTGCCAGCAGTACGGGACAGGGGGCTTCCTACGAGCAGTACTTC	CASSTGQGASYEQYF
TRBD2	TRBV6-6	once	TRBJ2-3	TGTGCCAGCAGGGGGTTAGCGGGAGTCACAGATACGCAGTATTTT	CASRGLAGVTDTQYF
TRBD2	TRBV7-6	.	TRBJ2-7	TGTGCCAGCAGCTTAGATCCAGCGGGACTATACGAGCAGTACTTC	CASSLDPAGLYEQYF
TRBD1	TRBV9	.	TRBJ1-2	TGTGCCAGCAGCGCCCAGACAGGGGCGGATGGCTACACCTTC	CASSAQTGADGYTF
.	TRBV5-4	.	TRBJ2-7	TGTGCCAGCAGCTTGTCAGGGAACGAGCAGTACTTC	CASSLSGNEQYF
TRBD2	TRBV6-5	once	TRBJ2-1	TGTGCCAGCAGTTACTCGAGTAGCGGGGGCACCAATGAGCAGTTCTTC	CASSYSSSGGTNEQFF
TRBD2	TRBV5-8	.	TRBJ2-1	TGTGCCAGCAGCTTGCGGGGGGTCTCCTACAATGAGCAGTTCTTC	CASSLRGVSYNEQFF
.	TRBV27	.	TRBJ2-3	TGTGCCAGCAGTATCTCTACCCCACCAACAGGGTTTTGGACCACAGATACGCAGTATTTT	CASSISTPPTGFWTTDTQYF
.	TRBV4-1	.	TRBJ1-1	TGCGCCAGCAGCCTTTGGCCGGGGGCCGGGGCTGAAGCTTTCTTT	CASSLWPGAGAEAFF
.	TRBV4-3	.	TRBJ2-6	TGCGCCAGCAGCCAAGATCGTTCGGGCTCTGGGGCCAACGTCCTGACTTTC	CASSQDRSGSGANVLTF
TRBD2	TRBV4-3	.	TRBJ2-2	TGCGCCAGCAGCCAAAACGGGGCGGGAGTGGCCGGGGAGCTGTTTTTT	CASSQNGAGVAGELFF
TRBD2	TRBV6-5	.	TRBJ2-5	TGTGCCAGCAGTTCCACGGGGGGGGAGGAGACCCAGTACTTC	CASSSTGGEETQYF
.	TRBV3-1/TRBV3-2	.	TRBJ1-2	TGTGCCAGCAGCCAAGTCGGGATGGGATATGGCTACACCTTC	CASSQVGMGYGYTF
.	TRBV12-5	.	TRBJ2-1	TGTGCTAGTGGTACGCCCCGACTAGTAAAATACAATGAGCAGTTCTTC	CASGTPRLVKYNEQFF
.	TRBV19	few	TRBJ1-1	TGTGCCAGTAGTATAGGTAGGGTGAACACTGAAGCTTTCTTT	CASSIGRVNTEAFF
TRBD2	TRBV7-8	once	TRBJ2-1	TGTGCCAGCAGCGCAGGACTAGCGGAGAATGAGCAGTTCTTC	CASSAGLAENEQFF
.	TRBV6-4	once	TRBJ1-6	TGTGCCAGCAGTCCCGATAGCTCCTATAATTCACCCCTCCACTTT	CASSPDSSYNSPLHF
.	TRBV3-1/TRBV3-2	.	TRBJ1-5	TGTGCCAGCAGCCAAGGGACCCATAGCAATCAGCCCCAGCATTTT	CASSQGTHSNQPQHF
TRBD1	TRBV19	few	TRBJ2-6	TGTGCCAGTAGTATGGATGGGGGACAGTTGGGGTCTGGGGCCAACGTCCTGACTTTC	CASSMDGGQLGSGANVLTF
.	TRBV6-1	.	TRBJ2-1	TGTGCCAGCAGGGACAAGGCGAGTGCCTACAATGAGCAGTTCTTC	CASRDKASAYNEQFF
.	TRBV7-9	once	TRBJ1-1	TGTGCCAGCAGCGGAACGGTGAGCACCGTCTTT	CASSGTVSTVF
TRBD1	TRBV4-3	.	TRBJ1-1	TGCGCCAGCAGCCAAGAGACAGGGTTGGGCACTGAAGCTTTCTTT	CASSQETGLGTEAFF
.	TRBV4-2	.	TRBJ2-2	TGTGCCAGCAGCCAAGTGGTGGGCACCGGGGAGCTGTTTTTT	CASSQVVGTGELFF
TRBD2	TRBV19	.	TRBJ2-1	TGTGCCAGTAGTATGGCCAGCGGGGGGAGGTCCTACAATGAGCAGTTCTTC	CASSMASGGRSYNEQFF
TRBD2	TRBV6-6	.	TRBJ2-7	TGTGCCAGCACTCTAGCGGGGGGTACCTACGAGCAGTACTTC	CASTLAGGTYEQYF
TRBD1	TRBV30	once	TRBJ2-7	TGTGCCTGGAGTGTACTGGGACAGGGGGCTAGCGCAAACTCCTACGAGCAGTACTTC	CAWSVLGQGASANSYEQYF
.	TRBV5-6	.	TRBJ2-5	TGTGCCAGCAGCTCACCTCTCGACAGGCCCAGGGAGACCCAGTACTTC	CASSSPLDRPRETQYF
TRBD1	TRBV18	.	TRBJ1-5	TGTGCCAGCTCACTAGACAGGGTGGGCAATCAGCCCCAGCATTTT	CASSLDRVGNQPQHF
TRBD2	TRBV6-5	.	TRBJ2-1	TGTGCCATTTGCCCGGGGGGCTCCTACAATGAGCAGTTCTTC	CAICPGGSYNEQFF
.	TRBV19	.	TRBJ2-1	TGTGCCAGTAGTATAGTTCGGCTAGCTGGCTCTGAGCAGTTCTTC	CASSIVRLAGSEQFF
TRBD1	TRBV11-3	.	TRBJ1-1	TGTGCCAGCAGCACACCTCTCAGGGGGAGCGACACTGAAGCTTTCTTT	CASSTPLRGSDTEAFF
.	TRBV7-2	.	TRBJ1-5	TGTGCCAGCAGCTTGGGACATTTTCAGCCCCAGCATTTT	CASSLGHFQPQHF
.	TRBV19	.	TRBJ1-5	TGTGCCAGTAACAGTTTGACTGGATCTTATAGCAATCAGCCCCAGCATTTT	CASNSLTGSYSNQPQHF
TRBD1	TRBV9	.	TRBJ2-3	TGTGCCAGCAGCGGAGACAGGGGTACGCAGTATTTT	CASSGDRGTQYF
TRBD1	TRBV2	.	TRBJ1-1	TGTGCCAGCAGTATCAGGGGGGTTGTCACTGAAGCTTTCTTT	CASSIRGVVTEAFF
TRBD1	TRBV9	.	TRBJ1-1	TGTGCCAGCAGCGGCCAACCGGGACAGGGATTCACTGAAGCTTTCTTT	CASSGQPGQGFTEAFF
TRBD1	TRBV5-1	.	TRBJ2-5	TGCGCCAGCAGCCCGGGGACAGTACAAGAGACCCAGTACTTC	CASSPGTVQETQYF
TRBD1	TRBV5-4	.	TRBJ2-1	TGTGCCAGCAACCGAGAGGGGGCTTTGTACAATGAGCAGTTCTTC	CASNREGALYNEQFF
TRBD2	TRBV12-3/TRBV12-4	.	TRBJ2-7	TGTGCCAGCAGTAGCGGGAGCCCCTACGAGCAGTACTTC	CASSSGSPYEQYF
.	TRBV6-5	.	TRBJ1-2	TGTGCCAGCAGTTACTCGGGGCAGCCTAACTATGGCTACACCTTC	CASSYSGQPNYGYTF